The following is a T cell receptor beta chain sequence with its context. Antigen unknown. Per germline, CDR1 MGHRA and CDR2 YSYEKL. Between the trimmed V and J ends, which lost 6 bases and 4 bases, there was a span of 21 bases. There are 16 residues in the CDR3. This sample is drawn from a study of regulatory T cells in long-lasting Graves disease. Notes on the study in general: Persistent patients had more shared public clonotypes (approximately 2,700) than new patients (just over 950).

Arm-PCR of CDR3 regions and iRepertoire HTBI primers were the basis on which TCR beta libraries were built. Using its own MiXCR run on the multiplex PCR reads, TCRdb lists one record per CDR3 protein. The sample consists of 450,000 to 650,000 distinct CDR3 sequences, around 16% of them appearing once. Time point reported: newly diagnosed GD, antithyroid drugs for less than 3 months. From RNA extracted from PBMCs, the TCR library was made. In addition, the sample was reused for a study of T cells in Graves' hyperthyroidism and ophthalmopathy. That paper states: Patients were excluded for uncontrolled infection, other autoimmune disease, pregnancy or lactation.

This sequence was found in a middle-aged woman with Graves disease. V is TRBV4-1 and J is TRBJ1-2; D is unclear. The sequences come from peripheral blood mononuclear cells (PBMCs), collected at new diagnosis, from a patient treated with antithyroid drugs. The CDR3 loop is CASSPIFTRYRYGYTF. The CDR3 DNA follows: TGCGCCAGCAGTCCCATTTTCACTCGTTACCGCTATGGCTACACCTTC.